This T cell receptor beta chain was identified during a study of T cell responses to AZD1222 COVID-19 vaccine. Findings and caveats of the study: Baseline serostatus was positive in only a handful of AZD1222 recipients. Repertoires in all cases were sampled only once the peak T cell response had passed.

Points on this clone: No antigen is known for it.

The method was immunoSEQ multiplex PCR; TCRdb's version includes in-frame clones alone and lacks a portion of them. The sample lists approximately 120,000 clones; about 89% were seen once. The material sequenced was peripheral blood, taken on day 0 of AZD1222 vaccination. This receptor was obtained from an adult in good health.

The CDR3 DNA is TGTGCCAGCAGCCCGGCGGTTAGCAATCAGCCCCAGCATTTT. It translates to CASSPAVSNQPQHF. V usage is TRBV27 and J usage is TRBJ1-5; D call uncertain. V was cut by 6 bases and J by 0 bases, with 9 bases left in between. The CDR3 has 14 residues. Per the germline V gene, CDR1 is MNHEY and CDR2 is SMNVEV (reference sequence).